The 17 T cell receptor beta chains listed next were all sequenced from one sample in a study of Ad26.COV2.S vaccination and SARS-CoV-2 variants. Repertoires were generated with immunoSEQ multiplex PCR, while TCRdb's copy carries only in-frame clones and drops some. The sample lists over 400,000 clones, approximately 92% seen once, with about 1.7% in the top ten. The treatment is: some 19 received Ad26.COV2.S at low or high dose, single or two shots; a few received placebo; per-sample allocation not given. Specimens were obtained on day 63 following the first vaccine or placebo injection. Material: peripheral blood, obtained in a trial of Ad26.COV2.S vaccine versus placebo. Every receptor here comes from a person aged 18-60 years who received the Ad26.COV2.S COVID-19 vaccine or a placebo.

This rearrangement joins TRBV2 to TRBJ2-7, with TRBD2 matching 11 bases. The trim removed 8 bases at V and 2 bases at J, leaving 14 bases unmatched. The CDR3 is 17 residues long. Germline V gene lookup returns CDR1 SNHLY and CDR2 FYNNEI. The CDR3 coding sequence is TGTGCCAGCCGTAGCGCTCTAGCGGGGGGTCCCCCCTACGAGCAGTACTTC. It translates to CASRSALAGGPPYEQYF.

This clone was seen just once. J is TRBJ2-5 and V is TRBV19; no clear D. Trimming stripped 5 bases from V and 7 bases from J, with 11 bases between. Germline CDR1 and CDR2: LNHDA and SQIVND (reference sequence). This CDR3 region has 12 residues. DNA of the CDR3: TGTGCCAGTAGTCCCCCCGTCGGGACCCAGTACTTC. Translation gives CASSPPVGTQYF.

The chain combines TRBV6-2 or TRBV6-3 with TRBJ1-2; D is perhaps TRBD1 (6 bases). This CDR3 is 14 amino acids long. Germline loops: CDR1 MNHEY, CDR2 SVGEGT. Trimming left V 7 bases short and J 3 bases short, with 15 bases between. CDR3 loop: CASTPGGADYGYTF. The CDR3 region has the DNA TGTGCCAGCACCCCCGGGGGGGCCGACTATGGCTACACCTTC.

The chain has TRBV19 and TRBJ1-6, with 9 bases that match TRBD1. CDR1 and CDR2 from the germline V gene are LNHDA and SQIVND (reference sequence). The CDR3 sequence is 14 residues long. J gave up 6 bases and V 7 bases, and 4 bases lay outside the gene matches. The CDR3 DNA reads TGTGCCAGTACGAGGGACAGGGCTAATTCACCCCTCCACTTT. It codes for CASTRDRANSPLHF.

J is TRBJ1-2 and V is TRBV5-5; unclear D gene. Germline V gene sequence: CDR1 SGHKS, CDR2 YYEKEE (reference sequence). V lost 2 bases and J 8 bases, leaving 13 bases between the germline ends. CDR3 size: 13 residues. CDR3 in DNA: TGTGCCAGCAGCTTCGACATCTCGGGGGGCTACACCTTC. It specifies CASSFDISGGYTF.

The V call is TRBV10-3, the J call TRBJ2-7; D may be TRBD1 (6 bases). The germline gives CDR1 ENHRY, CDR2 SYGVKD. The CDR3 contains 13 residues. Between the trimmed V and J ends, which lost 3 bases and 2 bases, there was a span of 8 bases. The CDR3 DNA reads as TGTGCCATCAGTGAAGGACAGCCCTACGAGCAGTACTTC. As protein: CAISEGQPYEQYF.

As concerns this clone: Other DNA variants within this sample encode the same CDR3. The chain recombines TRBV5-4 with TRBJ2-5; unclear D gene. This CDR3 has 14 amino acids. V shed 0 bases and J shed 5 bases, with 11 bases lying between them. From germline, CDR1 is SGHNT and CDR2 YYREEE (reference sequence). This chain's CDR3 is CASSLVGPRETQYF. CDR3 nucleotide sequence: TGTGCCAGCAGCTTGGTAGGGCCCCGGGAGACCCAGTACTTC.

V gene TRBV30 combines with J gene TRBJ1-6, with D possibly matching TRBD1 (5 bases). Trimming cost V 1 base and J 7 bases, with 11 bases left between them. Germline V gene data show CDR1 as GTSNPN and CDR2 as SVGIG (reference sequence). This CDR3 has 14 residues. CDR3 nucleotide sequence: TGTGCCTGGAGTGGGGGGAATCCAAATTCACCCCTCCACTTT. Translated, it gives CAWSGGNPNSPLHF.

The table lists this clone with a few counts. The chain's CDR3 is CASSLEGRDYTF. The CDR3 bases are TGTGCCAGCAGCTTAGAGGGCAGGGACTACACCTTC. The rearrangement uses TRBV7-9 and TRBJ1-2; D may be TRBD1 (5 bases). The length of the CDR3 is 12 residues. CDR1 and CDR2 (germline): SEHNR, FQNEAQ (reference sequence). V was cut by 1 base and J by 10 bases, with 10 bases left in between.

The chain carries TRBV18 and TRBJ2-2, with 9 positions matching TRBD1. From germline, CDR1 is KGHSH and CDR2 LQKENI. The CDR3 runs to 17 residues. J was trimmed by 5 bases and V by 6 bases; bases with no gene match: 13. CDR3: CASSPKDRGRLTGELFF. CDR3 nucleotides: TGTGCCAGCTCGCCTAAGGACAGGGGTCGTTTGACCGGGGAGCTGTTTTTT.

This clone came up a few times. The chain recombines TRBV7-2 with TRBJ2-3, with a tentative D call TRBD2 (6 bases). The V end lost 5 bases, the J end lost 2 bases, and 11 bases lay between the germline ends. Germline V gives CDR1 SGHTA, CDR2 FQGNSA. The CDR3 has 14 residues. The CDR3 loop is CASSPGTVTDTQYF. Written as DNA, the CDR3 is TGTGCCAGCAGCCCCGGGACTGTCACAGATACGCAGTATTTT. Full variable domain (remainder filled in from reference TRBV7-2 and TRBJ2-3): GAGVSQSPSNKVTEKGKDVELRCDPISGHTALYWYRQSLGQGLEFLIYFQGNSAPDKSGLPSDRFSAERTGGSVSTLTIQRTQQEDSAVYLCASSPGTVTDTQYFGPGTRLTVL.

The chain recombines TRBV19 with TRBJ1-1; D gene unclear. The ends were cut back, 5 bases at V and 0 bases at J, with 10 bases in the middle. The CDR3 consists of 14 residues. Per the germline V gene, CDR1 is LNHDA and CDR2 is SQIVND (reference sequence). The CDR3 loop is CASSYHPVNTEAFF. In DNA form, the CDR3 reads TGTGCCAGTAGTTACCACCCCGTGAACACTGAAGCTTTCTTT. The full variable domain, rest sourced from reference TRBV19 and TRBJ1-1, is DGGITQSPKYLFRKEGQNVTLSCEQNLNHDAMYWYRQDPGQGLRLIYYSQIVNDFQKGDIAEGYSVSREKKESFPLTVTSAQKNPTAFYLCASSYHPVNTEAFFGQGTRLTVV.

This clone has a single count. The rearrangement joins TRBV9 to TRBJ2-7; possibly TRBD1 or TRBD2 for D (5 bases each). V lost 0 bases and J lost 0, with 13 bases in between. Germline V gene data show CDR1 as SGDLS and CDR2 as YYNGEE. The CDR3 totals 16 residues. The CDR3 protein is CASSVVFRESSYEQYF. CDR3 nucleotides: TGTGCCAGCAGCGTAGTTTTCAGGGAGAGCTCCTACGAGCAGTACTTC.

The chain couples TRBV27 to TRBJ2-7; perhaps TRBD1 as D (6 bases). Per the germline V gene, CDR1 is MNHEY and CDR2 is SMNVEV (reference sequence). The CDR3 consists of 16 residues. Trimming took 0 bases from V and 0 from J, leaving 12 bases between them. The chain's CDR3 is CASSLSGGLGSYEQYF. The CDR3, as DNA: TGTGCCAGCAGTTTATCAGGGGGTTTGGGCTCCTACGAGCAGTACTTC.

V usage is TRBV14 and J usage is TRBJ2-6; D is unresolved. Germline-derived CDR1 and CDR2 are SGHDN and FVKESK. The CDR3 totals 15 residues. Trimming pared 4 bases from V and 0 bases from J, leaving 7 bases between. The DNA for the CDR3 is TGTGCCAGCAGCCGGGTCGTCTCTGGGGCCAACGTCCTGACTTTC. It codes for CASSRVVSGANVLTF. The full variable domain, its missing parts supplied by reference TRBV14 and TRBJ2-6, is EAGVTQFPSHSVIEKGQTVTLRCDPISGHDNLYWYRRVMGKEIKFLLHFVKESKQDESGMPNNRFLAERTGGTYSTLKVQPAELEDSGVYFCASSRVVSGANVLTFGAGSRLTVL.

The chain combines TRBV9 with TRBJ2-3, with TRBD2 identical over 10 bases. Germline values: CDR1 SGDLS, CDR2 YYNGEE. V gave up 3 bases and J gave up 2 bases; unmatched junction bases: 9. CDR3 length equals 17 residues. CDR3 sequence reads: CASSAFSGGTITDTQYF. The DNA of the CDR3 is TGTGCCAGCAGCGCCTTTAGCGGGGGGACCATCACAGATACGCAGTATTTT.

Remarks on this clone: Other DNA variants within this sample encode the same CDR3. This rearrangement joins TRBV18 to TRBJ1-1; possibly TRBD1 for D (5 bases). The CDR3 length is 14 residues. Germline V gene data show CDR1 as KGHSH and CDR2 as LQKENI. Trimming removed 1 base at V and 2 bases at J, with 8 bases between. The CDR3 loop is CASSPQQGNTEAFF. The CDR3 region has the DNA TGTGCCAGCTCACCACAGCAGGGCAACACTGAAGCTTTCTTT. Supplemented by reference TRBV18 and TRBJ1-1, the full variable domain reads NAGVMQNPRHLVRRRGQEARLRCSPMKGHSHVYWYRQLPEEGLKFMVYLQKENIIDESGMPKERFSAEFPKEGPSILRIQQVVRGDSAAYFCASSPQQGNTEAFFGQGTRLTVV.